The entry below describes one T cell receptor beta chain. It lacks a known antigen. No base quality information exists; no much larger clone differs at one position. TCR CDR3 regions were amplified from genomic DNA by multiplex PCR using the deep immunoSEQ assay. For each cell subset, the extracted genomic DNA was distributed evenly across all wells of several immunoSEQ 96-well plates, and each plate served as one replicate. Each replicate PCR for sorted subsets received roughly 200 ng genomic DNA, equal to tens of thousands of T cell genomes. The purified libraries were quantified using a Qubit 3.0 fluorometer, sized with a Bioanalyzer 2100, and then quantified again using the KAPA Library Quantification kit. Each immunoSEQ 96-well plate was sequenced on its own single-read 150-cycle Illumina NextSeq 550 flow cell. As for how the authors treated the data: Because only junctional sequences without quality scores were contained in the immunoSEQ output, filtering matching that applied to full-length reads could not be performed. To assign V/J genes and CDR3, sequences were annotated against IMGT germline references using PyIR, a Python wrapper for IgBLAST v1.9. Reads were filtered out if the reads had weak V/J assignments (E-value above 1e-6), no CDR3, stop codons, out-of-frame junctions, or ambiguous translated residues. V3J clonotypes were defined as sequences sharing the same inferred V gene, J gene, and CDR3 amino acid sequence. The percentage overlap between two repertoires was calculated by dividing the number of shared unique clonotypes by the size of the smaller repertoire. Richness of each repertoire was evaluated using RTK rarefaction, the Chao1 estimator, and Recon v2.1 estimates of unobserved clonotypes. OLGA was used to compute generation probabilities for all TCRbeta clonotypes that the gDNA method yielded from a handful of donors. TCRdb limited this immuneACCESS table to in-frame rearrangements with V and J called. A share of clones is missing; checked studies link under half to unresolved V genes, and the rest is unexplained. The V and J calls and clone size are taken from that table; D and trimming were inferred from the DNA. In this sample the table shows around 700,000 clones, around 67% of which occur a single time. The ten largest account for under 2% of the sample.

The sample originates from a study of shared clonotypes between healthy human individuals (TCRdb year 2020). Concerning the study at large: A couple of women and a few men aged 18 to 49 years were included in the cohort. For each donor, CD4 naive and CD4 memory were each given three plates, CD8 naive was given two plates, and CD8 memory was given one plate. To estimate repertoire size and how much clonotypes are shared between individuals, the study performed deep sequencing of blood TCR repertoires from a handful of healthy adults. To increase sequencing depth and limit assay-specific biases, TCR repertoire library preparation and sequencing were carried out by different laboratories using diverse techniques. Between about 0.8 and 9 billion PBMCs per donor were obtained by leukapheresis.

Overall study results and their limits: Higher generation probabilities were observed for clonotypes shared by all four sorted-subset donors than for non-shared clonotypes. Larger estimated clonotype richness was generally found for naive subsets than for memory subsets. Pairwise subsampling indicated that sequencing depth was expected to affect the degree of clonotype sharing among donors. Even with the large sequencing depth, rarefaction of the sorted-subset datasets indicated that sequencing was incomplete. The genetic and exposure-history diversity represented was limited by the small number of donors. Around 5% of naive CD4, 3% to 4% of naive CD8, roughly 2.4% of memory CD4, and about 0.4% of memory CD8 clonotypes were shared across a handful of donors. Sampling was limited to blood, and TCR repertoires in tissue likely differ from TCR repertoires in blood.

The donors were healthy, HIV-negative adults who had no recently reported acute infections or vaccinations. All donors were Caucasian adults living in Nashville, Tennessee, USA. Magnetic negative selection was used to enrich CD4+ T cells, after which naive cells were positively selected on CD45RA and the negative fraction became the memory subset. Blood was collected by leukapheresis, and PBMCs were isolated by Ficoll-Histopaque density gradient centrifugation and then cryopreserved in liquid nitrogen vapor phase. Purity and quantity of every magnetically sorted T cell population were checked by analytical flow cytometry. Genomic DNA was isolated from each sorted fraction and quantified by UV absorbance on a Nanodrop 2000c. V gives up 5 bases and J gives up 9 bases, and the segment between their germline ends measures 11 bases. CDR1 LNHNV and CDR2 YYDKDF are derived from the germline V gene (reference sequence). The CDR3 numbers 12 residues from cysteine through phenylalanine. Just the 36-base CDR3 DNA is kept, in frame starting at base 1.

The clonotype originates from a woman in her 30s in good health. The sequenced sample was memory CD4+ T cells sorted from blood. In light of the paper, this sample's cell subset or site label describes: CD45RA-negative fraction. Rearrangement joined TRBV15 to TRBJ1-5; the D gene remains uncertain. The base sequence is TGTGCCACCAGCTTCAAGATTGGGCCCCAGCATTTT. Its translation is CATSFKIGPQHF.